These 14 T cell receptor beta chains were all obtained from the same sample, sequenced in a study of T cell responses to AZD1222 COVID-19 vaccine. Sequenced by immunoSEQ multiplex PCR; TCRdb stores in-frame clones only, minus some. The table records 100,000 to 150,000 clones, about 92% of them present only once. This specimen was peripheral blood, taken on day 0 of AZD1222 vaccination. The receptors here all came from an adult in good health.

In its sample, this clone was seen a few times. The chain uses TRBV7-8 and TRBJ1-4, with TRBD1 matching over 9 bases. This CDR3 contains 15 residues. Germline lookup yields CDR1 SGHVS and CDR2 FQNEAQ. V trimming: 6 bases; J trimming: 8 bases; junction bases outside the gene matches: 10. CDR3 in DNA: TGTGCCAGCAGAGACTCGGGACAGGGAAACGAAAAACTGTTTTTT. Residues: CASRDSGQGNEKLFF.

This clone was counted a single time. The genes are TRBV2 and TRBJ1-2, with D perhaps matching TRBD1 (6 bases). The CDR3 contains 13 residues. The V gene lost 5 bases and the J gene lost 6 bases, with 13 bases spanning the gap. Germline CDR1 reads SNHLY; CDR2 reads FYNNEI. As DNA, the CDR3 is TGTGCCAGCAGTTATTCAGGGGAAAATGGCTACACCTTC. Amino acids: CASSYSGENGYTF.

The chain is built from TRBV9 and TRBJ2-1, with unresolved D. The CDR3 length is 13 residues. Germline V gene lookup returns CDR1 SGDLS and CDR2 YYNGEE. V shed 4 bases and J shed 7 bases, with 12 bases lying between them. The CDR3 sequence: CASSPQTPNEQFF. CDR3 nucleotide sequence: TGTGCCAGCAGCCCCCAAACCCCAAATGAGCAGTTCTTC.

This clone was seen a single time. V usage is TRBV30 and J usage is TRBJ1-2; D gene ambiguous. CDR3 length equals 14 residues. Trimming removed 3 bases from V and 1 base from J, with 12 bases in between. CDR1 GTSNPN and CDR2 SVGIG come from the germline V gene (reference sequence). In nucleotides, the CDR3 is TGTGCCTGGAGGGTCCCAAGGATTAACTATGGCTACACCTTC. This codes for CAWRVPRINYGYTF.

The V call is TRBV19, the J call TRBJ2-5, with TRBD2 identical over 12 bases. Germline V lookup: CDR1 LNHDA, CDR2 SQIVND (reference sequence). The J segment lost 10 bases and the V segment lost 8 bases, leaving 5 bases of the junction unmatched. The CDR3 is 12 residues long. The CDR3 region is CASPGLAGIQYF. In DNA form, the CDR3 reads TGTGCCAGTCCCGGACTAGCGGGGATCCAGTACTTC.

The chain joins TRBV7-9 to TRBJ1-2; no definite D call. This CDR3 has 14 residues. V lost 5 bases and J 1 base, leaving 11 bases between the germline ends. The germline V gene has CDR1 SEHNR and CDR2 FQNEAQ (reference sequence). Here the CDR3 DNA reads TGTGCCAGCAGCCCGAAATCCGTTAACTATGGCTACACCTTC. This codes for CASSPKSVNYGYTF.

The CDR3 DNA reads as TGTGCCAGCTCACCCGGGACAGGCCTCAATCAGCCCCAGCATTTT. It yields the protein CASSPGTGLNQPQHF. V gene TRBV18 combines with J gene TRBJ1-5, with 8 bases matching TRBD1. Trimming removed 3 bases from V and 3 bases from J; junction bases left unmatched: 4. The germline gives CDR1 KGHSH, CDR2 LQKENI. CDR3 size: 15 residues.

The chain carries TRBV11-2 and TRBJ2-3; 15 bases agree with TRBD2. J lost 2 bases, V lost 6 bases, and 9 bases had no gene match. Germline assignment: CDR1 SGHAT and CDR2 FQNNGV. This CDR3 has 18 amino acids. The CDR3 DNA reads as TGTGCCAGCAGATTAAGGACTAGCGGGGGGGAAAACACAGATACGCAGTATTTT. It encodes CASRLRTSGGENTDTQYF.

This clone was picked up one time. V and J are TRBV28 and TRBJ1-2; the match to TRBD1 covers 7 bases. This CDR3 comprises 14 residues. Germline CDR1 reads MDHEN; CDR2 reads SYDVKM. V was clipped by 6 bases and J by 8 bases; unmatched bases: 12. CDR3 loop: CASRPLGTVGGYTF. In nucleotides, the CDR3 is TGTGCCAGCAGGCCCCTAGGGACAGTAGGAGGCTACACCTTC.

The rearrangement links TRBV25-1 to TRBJ2-1; D is tentatively TRBD1 or TRBD2 (5 bases each). The CDR3 has 13 amino acids. Germline V gene lookup returns CDR1 MGHDK and CDR2 SYGVNS. V gave up 10 bases and J gave up 8 bases, with 18 bases separating them. The CDR3 nucleotides read TGTGCCACCCAAGGGGACCTAGAGGATGAGCAGTTCTTC. Its translation: CATQGDLEDEQFF.

The CDR3: CASSFPFRGATSTDTQYF. DNA for the CDR3: TGTGCCAGCAGTTTCCCCTTTAGGGGAGCGACTAGCACAGATACGCAGTATTTT. The rearrangement uses TRBV6-2 or TRBV6-3 and TRBJ2-3, with D possibly being TRBD1 or TRBD2 (5 bases each). The CDR3 runs 18 residues. Germline lookup yields CDR1 MNHEY and CDR2 SVGEGT. Trimming stripped 4 bases from V and 0 bases from J, with 20 bases between.

This clone was seen once. The chain has TRBV10-1 and TRBJ2-1; 11 bases align to TRBD2. The CDR3 runs to 16 residues. The junction had 8 bases not matched to a gene; V was cut back by 0 bases and J by 10 bases. The germline gives CDR1 WNHNN, CDR2 SYGVQD (reference sequence). The CDR3 region has the DNA TGCGCCAGCAGTGAGTCGGATAGCGGGGGGGCCCGGGAGCAGTTCTTC. Translating gives CASSESDSGGAREQFF.

J is TRBJ2-5 and V is TRBV21-1. TRBV21-1 is annotated as a pseudogene. The CDR3 extends over 16 amino acids. CDR3 sequence (DNA): TGTGCCAGCAGCAAACAGACAGGGAGGGTAACAGAGACCCAGTACTTC. Protein product: CASSKQTGRVTETQYF.

V gene TRBV10-3 combines with J gene TRBJ2-1; D not certain. The CDR3 runs to 14 residues. CDR1 is ENHRY and CDR2 is SYGVKD in the germline V gene. Trimming cost V 7 bases and J 9 bases, with 19 bases left between them. This CDR3 is CAINEGPTSVEQFF. The CDR3 DNA reads TGTGCCATCAATGAAGGACCGACATCGGTTGAGCAGTTCTTC.